These T cell receptor beta chains were read from a single sample in a study of naive and memory T cell subsets. TCRdb passed the UMI-ligation and nested PCR reads through MiXCR, listing each CDR3 protein once. This table has some 80,000 distinct CDR3 sequences, around 9% appearing once. Source material: naive CD8+ T cells from blood. These receptors all stem from a human donor in good health. Both conserved end residues are part of each CDR3. Each record gives: J gene, V gene, clone size, D gene, CDR3 protein, CDR3 DNA. D genes are given only for firm matches. The size entry is marked missing in some rows and otherwise reads once, few, many or a size class.

TRBJ2-1	TRBV11-2	-	-	CASSLSPPHEQFF	TGTGCCAGCAGCTTGAGCCCGCCGCATGAGCAGTTCTTC
TRBJ2-1	TRBV15	-	-	CATSRDRAWAYNEQFF	TGTGCCACCAGCAGAGATCGAGCCTGGGCCTACAATGAGCAGTTCTTC
TRBJ2-3	TRBV15	-	-	CATSREGEDTQYF	TGTGCCACCAGCAGAGAAGGGGAAGATACGCAGTATTTT
TRBJ1-5	TRBV4-3	-	TRBD1	CASSLDRVGNQPQHF	TGCGCCAGCAGCCTTGACAGGGTCGGGAATCAGCCCCAGCATTTT
TRBJ2-7	TRBV20-1	-	-	CSASWGGTAYEQYF	TGCAGTGCTAGTTGGGGAGGAACGGCCTACGAGCAGTACTTC
TRBJ1-4	TRBV24-1	-	TRBD1	CATSFRGIDEKLFF	TGTGCCACCAGTTTCAGGGGGATTGATGAAAAACTGTTTTTT
TRBJ2-7	TRBV27	-	-	CASGLGASYEQYF	TGTGCCAGCGGCCTTGGGGCGTCCTACGAGCAGTACTTC
TRBJ2-7	TRBV28	-	TRBD1	CASSSVRDRAYEQYF	TGTGCCAGCAGTTCGGTCCGGGACAGGGCCTACGAGCAGTACTTC
TRBJ1-2	TRBV12-3/TRBV12-4	-	-	CASSTTGGGYTF	TGTGCCAGCAGTACGACGGGGGGTGGCTACACCTTC
TRBJ2-7	TRBV2	-	-	CASISGGLYEQYF	TGTGCCAGCATTTCAGGGGGGCTATACGAGCAGTACTTC
TRBJ2-3	TRBV5-1	many	TRBD2	CASSLTSGNTDTQYF	TGCGCCAGCAGCTTGACTAGCGGGAACACAGATACGCAGTATTTT
TRBJ2-1	TRBV29-1	-	-	CSVEDRNSYNEQFF	TGCAGCGTTGAAGATCGTAACTCCTACAATGAGCAGTTCTTC
TRBJ2-5	TRBV6-5	few	TRBD2	CASSTTSGRSETQYF	TGTGCCAGCAGTACCACTAGCGGGAGATCTGAGACCCAGTACTTC
TRBJ2-7	TRBV29-1	few	-	CSALTGTYEQYF	TGCAGCGCCCTTACAGGAACCTACGAGCAGTACTTC
TRBJ2-7	TRBV4-1	few	-	CASSQGGDGYEQYF	TGCGCCAGCAGCCAAGGGGGGGATGGTTACGAGCAGTACTTC
TRBJ2-5	TRBV6-6	few	TRBD2	CASSYPEFSSGRIQETQYF	TGTGCCAGCAGTTACCCAGAATTTTCTAGCGGGAGGATTCAAGAGACCCAGTACTTC
TRBJ2-5	TRBV18	many	TRBD2	CASSPYGPAGEETQYF	TGTGCCAGCTCACCATACGGTCCAGCGGGAGAAGAGACCCAGTACTTC
TRBJ2-1	TRBV3-1	few	TRBD2	CASSRPPMRREGSFEQFF	TGTGCCAGCAGCCGGCCCCCGATGAGGCGGGAGGGCTCTTTTGAGCAGTTCTTC
TRBJ2-3	TRBV3-1	many	-	CASSLMMVMDTQYF	TGTGCCAGCAGCCTGATGATGGTTATGGATACGCAGTATTTT
TRBJ1-1	TRBV4-3	-	-	CASSQLTGFMNTEAFF	TGCGCCAGCAGCCAACTCACAGGTTTTATGAACACTGAAGCTTTCTTT
TRBJ2-7	TRBV12-3/TRBV12-4	-	TRBD2	CASSLWTSGGHEQYF	TGTGCCAGCAGTCTCTGGACTAGCGGGGGCCACGAGCAGTACTTC
TRBJ2-3	TRBV3-1	-	TRBD1	CASSPAQQGTSTDTQYF	TGTGCCAGCAGCCCCGCCCAACAGGGGACAAGCACAGATACGCAGTATTTT
TRBJ1-2	TRBV2	many	TRBD1	CASVGGFWGYTF	TGTGCCAGCGTAGGGGGCTTTTGGGGCTACACCTTC
TRBJ2-1	TRBV15	many	TRBD2	CATSRDPAGVHNEQFF	TGTGCCACCAGCAGAGATCCTGCGGGGGTACACAATGAGCAGTTCTTC
TRBJ1-1	TRBV2	few	TRBD1	CASPQGVTEAFF	TGTGCCAGCCCCCAGGGGGTTACTGAAGCTTTCTTT
TRBJ2-1	TRBV15	many	-	CATSRRQRADNEQFF	TGTGCCACCAGCAGGAGACAGAGGGCCGACAATGAGCAGTTCTTC
TRBJ2-7	TRBV5-1	-	-	CASNLFARGEKPYEQYF	TGCGCCAGCAATCTATTCGCCAGGGGCGAGAAACCCTACGAGCAGTACTTC
TRBJ1-5	TRBV23-1	few	-	CASSRGGQTQPQHF	TGCGCCAGCAGTCGAGGGGGGCAGACTCAGCCCCAGCATTTT
TRBJ2-2	TRBV4-1	many	-	CASSQVLANTGELFF	TGCGCCAGCAGCCAAGTACTAGCGAACACCGGGGAGCTGTTTTTT
TRBJ2-5	TRBV29-1	few	TRBD1	CSVEVGQGPETQYF	TGCAGCGTTGAAGTGGGACAGGGACCAGAGACCCAGTACTTC
TRBJ2-5	TRBV25-1	-	-	CASSELEGQETQYF	TGTGCCAGCAGTGAATTAGAGGGACAAGAGACCCAGTACTTC
TRBJ2-1	TRBV4-2	many	TRBD2	CASSQEDGGNEQFF	TGTGCCAGCAGCCAAGAAGACGGGGGGAATGAGCAGTTCTTC
TRBJ2-3	TRBV9	-	-	CASSAGSSDTQYF	TGTGCCAGCAGCGCTGGGAGTTCCGATACGCAGTATTTT
TRBJ2-1	TRBV5-1	-	-	CASSSWGGPGLRTNEQFF	TGCGCCAGCAGCTCATGGGGGGGGCCGGGACTACGAACAAATGAGCAGTTCTTC
TRBJ1-1	TRBV7-2	many	-	CASSPTVAGRTEAFF	TGTGCCAGCAGCCCCACCGTGGCAGGGAGGACTGAAGCTTTCTTT
TRBJ1-3	TRBV24-1	many	TRBD1	CATSAGTAASGNTIYF	TGTGCCACCAGTGCCGGGACAGCCGCTTCTGGAAACACCATATATTTT
TRBJ2-2	TRBV29-1	-	TRBD2	CSVALAGGSTGELFF	TGCAGCGTCGCACTAGCGGGAGGATCCACCGGGGAGCTGTTTTTT
TRBJ2-3	TRBV11-2	-	TRBD2	CASSLVLIRLADPTDTQYF	TGTGCCAGCAGCTTAGTGCTTATACGACTAGCGGACCCCACAGATACGCAGTATTTT
TRBJ1-5	TRBV19	many	-	CASSVRQYSNQPQHF	TGTGCCAGTAGTGTTAGACAATATAGCAATCAGCCCCAGCATTTT
TRBJ2-3	TRBV29-1	many	-	CSVEDFFESTDTQYF	TGCAGCGTTGAAGATTTTTTCGAAAGCACAGATACGCAGTATTTT
TRBJ2-1	TRBV7-9	few	-	CASTHPPSQGGQFF	TGTGCCAGCACCCATCCCCCGAGTCAGGGAGGGCAGTTCTTC
TRBJ1-4	TRBV18	many	-	CASSPPSGAGKEKLFF	TGTGCCAGCTCACCACCGAGCGGGGCAGGGAAAGAAAAACTGTTTTTT
TRBJ1-1	TRBV6-1	many	-	CASSVTGGAAEAFF	TGTGCCAGCAGTGTTACGGGGGGGGCCGCCGAAGCTTTCTTT
TRBJ2-7	TRBV28	-	-	CASSLLEARYEQYF	TGTGCCAGCAGTTTACTAGAAGCGCGCTACGAGCAGTACTTC
TRBJ2-7	TRBV30	few	TRBD1	CAWSKPGTGFYEQYF	TGTGCCTGGAGCAAGCCCGGGACAGGGTTCTACGAGCAGTACTTC